A single sample gave rise to the 31 T cell receptor beta chains below, sequenced in a study of blood T cell repertoires in COVID-19 (dated by TCRdb to 2018 to 2021). The library was produced with the immunoSEQ multiplex PCR assay. This immuneACCESS table, as held by TCRdb, lists in-frame sequences with V and J called but not all clones. Of the missing ones, under half trace to an unresolved V gene in checked studies; the others have no known cause. The sample table shows about 330,000 clones, and 87% are seen once. The leading ten clones occupy less than 6% of the sample. Material for sequencing was PBMCs or T cells enriched from blood (not recorded which). These receptor sequences come from a woman in her thirties who had recovered from COVID-19.

By share of the sample, this clone is medium-sized. The chain uses TRBV19 and TRBJ1-1; unclear D gene. Germline V gene data show CDR1 as LNHDA and CDR2 as SQIVND (reference sequence). CDR3 length: 12 amino acids. Trimming left V 5 bases short and J 6 bases short, with 10 bases between. CDR3: CASSLGDAEAFF. The CDR3 region has the DNA TGTGCCAGTAGTCTGGGAGACGCTGAAGCTTTCTTT.

J is TRBJ1-4 and V is TRBV6-5; TRBD1 matches at 7 bases. The CDR3 totals 15 residues. Germline values: CDR1 MNHEY, CDR2 SVGAGI. V was pared by 5 bases and J by 6 bases, with 9 bases of the junction left unmatched. CDR3 DNA sequence: TGTGCCAGCAGTCCCCAAGTCAGGGGGTATGAAAAACTGTTTTTT. This gives the protein CASSPQVRGYEKLFF.

This clone was recorded a few times. This chain joins TRBV7-2 and TRBJ1-2; possibly TRBD1 for D (5 bases). Germline V gene data show CDR1 as SGHTA and CDR2 as FQGNSA. This CDR3 comprises 16 residues. V was clipped by 4 bases and J by 2 bases, with 17 bases between them. CDR3: CASSSGGKGTNYGYTF. CDR3 DNA sequence: TGTGCCAGCAGCTCCGGGGGGAAGGGGACGAACTATGGCTACACCTTC.

The chain recombines TRBV10-3 with TRBJ1-6; D is uncertain. The germline V and J ends were trimmed by 0 bases and 10 bases, with 7 bases remaining between them. Germline lookup yields CDR1 ENHRY and CDR2 SYGVKD. The CDR3 is 13 residues long. In DNA form, the CDR3 reads TGTGCCATCAGTGAGTCCGGTAGATCACCCCTCCACTTT. Protein: CAISESGRSPLHF.

This clone has a handful of counts. The rearrangement uses TRBV7-3 and TRBJ1-1; D remains unclear. The CDR3 consists of 13 residues. Germline CDR1 and CDR2: SGHTA and FQGTGA. V lost 4 bases and J lost 0, with 6 bases in between. CDR3 sequence: CASSSGMNTEAFF. In DNA, the CDR3 is TGTGCCAGCAGCTCCGGGATGAACACTGAAGCTTTCTTT.

This chain uses TRBV6-5 with TRBJ1-1; D unresolved. This CDR3 is built from 15 residues. Germline V gene lookup returns CDR1 MNHEY and CDR2 SVGAGI. The V end was cut by 0 bases, the J end by 1 base, with 9 bases between. The CDR3 reads CASSYSGVANTEAFF. CDR3 sequence (DNA): TGTGCCAGCAGTTACTCCGGGGTAGCGAACACTGAAGCTTTCTTT.

The chain combines TRBV4-1 with TRBJ2-7; 8 nucleotides match TRBD1. CDR3 length: 15 residues. Germline trimming cut 0 bases from V and 3 bases from J; bases unmatched to any gene: 4. Germline V gene lookup returns CDR1 MGHRA and CDR2 YSYEKL. The CDR3, as DNA: TGCGCCAGCAGCCAAGATCCAGGGGGCGGCTACGAGCAGTACTTC. This codes for CASSQDPGGGYEQYF.

The chain combines TRBV27 with TRBJ1-1; a weak D match, TRBD1 (5 bases). The germline V gene encodes CDR1 MNHEY and CDR2 SMNVEV (reference sequence). Between the trimmed V and J ends, which lost 0 bases and 5 bases, there was a span of 7 bases. The CDR3 consists of 13 residues. The CDR3 protein is CASSLSRATEAFF. DNA of the CDR3: TGTGCCAGCAGTTTATCCAGGGCGACTGAAGCTTTCTTT.

CDR3 region: CATSSDLQDRAYEQYF. In nucleotides, the CDR3 is TGTGCCACCAGCAGCGACCTTCAGGACAGGGCCTACGAGCAGTACTTC. This sequence joins TRBV15 and TRBJ2-7, with 8 bases that match TRBD1. The germline V gene has CDR1 LNHNV and CDR2 YYDKDF (reference sequence). The CDR3 is 16 residues long. J gave up 2 bases and V 3 bases, and 9 bases lay outside the gene matches.

The rearrangement joins TRBV7-9 to TRBJ2-5; 12 nucleotides match TRBD1. The CDR3 consists of 16 residues. Germline assignment: CDR1 SEHNR and CDR2 FQNEAQ (reference sequence). The V and J ends lost 5 bases and 4 bases, in that order; junction bases with no gene match: 8. In DNA, the CDR3 is TGTGCCAGCAGCCAGGGACAGGGGGCAACTGGAGAGACCCAGTACTTC. Its translation is CASSQGQGATGETQYF.

V and J are TRBV11-2 and TRBJ2-7, with 8 nucleotides matching TRBD2. This CDR3 comprises 14 residues. Trimming removed 4 bases from V and 3 bases from J; junction bases left unmatched: 5. Looked up from germline, CDR1 is SGHAT and CDR2 is FQNNGV. The CDR3 here is CASSSETSDYEQYF. CDR3 sequence (DNA): TGTGCCAGCAGCTCTGAGACTAGCGACTACGAGCAGTACTTC.

V is TRBV2 and J is TRBJ1-5; D unclear. Trimming took 7 bases from V and 2 from J, leaving 15 bases between them. This CDR3 region has 15 residues. CDR1 SNHLY and CDR2 FYNNEI come from the germline V gene. The CDR3 nucleotides are TGTGCCAGCAATCCCGAGCGCGTGGGCAATCAGCCCCAGCATTTT. This sequence encodes CASNPERVGNQPQHF.

V and J are TRBV5-8 and TRBJ2-5, with D possibly matching TRBD2 (6 bases). The CDR3 spans 16 residues. Germline V gene sequence: CDR1 SGHTS, CDR2 YDEGEE. The V end lost 10 bases, the J end lost 1 base, and 23 bases lay between the germline ends. CDR3 region: CACRAGWGSGQETQYF. The CDR3 nucleotides are TGTGCCTGTCGGGCCGGGTGGGGTAGCGGCCAAGAGACCCAGTACTTC.

This clone was observed a handful of times. The chain carries TRBV19 and TRBJ1-1; TRBD1 is a possible D gene (5 bases). Per the germline V gene, CDR1 is LNHDA and CDR2 is SQIVND (reference sequence). Trimming left V 5 bases short and J 5 bases short, with 18 bases between. The CDR3 length is 15 residues. This CDR3 is CASSPSGGIQTEAFF. The CDR3 DNA reads TGTGCCAGTAGTCCATCGGGGGGTATTCAGACTGAAGCTTTCTTT.

The rearrangement joins TRBV25-1 to TRBJ1-4, with a weak D call TRBD1 (5 bases). V lost 3 bases and J 3 bases, leaving 11 bases between the germline ends. CDR3 length equals 15 residues. Germline CDR1 is MGHDK and CDR2 is SYGVNS. CDR3 in DNA: TGTGCCAGCAGTGATCCCAGGGCCCCTAATGAAAAACTGTTTTTT. This codes for CASSDPRAPNEKLFF.

The CDR3 bases are TGTGCCAGCAGCTTACGGGAGAATGAAAAACTGTTTTTT. Translating gives CASSLRENEKLFF. The chain uses TRBV7-9 and TRBJ1-4; D is uncertain. V lost 2 bases, J lost 5 bases, and 6 bases lay in between. The CDR3 length is 13 residues. Germline CDR1 SEHNR, CDR2 FQNEAQ (reference sequence).

The chain has TRBV12-5 and TRBJ1-1; weak D call: TRBD1 (5 bases). Germline V gene data show CDR1 as LGHNT and CDR2 as FRNRAP. The CDR3 is 14 amino acids. The V end lost 2 bases, the J end lost 1 base, and 8 bases lay between the germline ends. CDR3 residues: CASGLRTPNTEAFF. CDR3 coding DNA: TGTGCTAGTGGTTTGAGGACACCGAACACTGAAGCTTTCTTT.

The chain recombines TRBV29-1 with TRBJ2-5, with a possible D match to TRBD1 (6 bases). This CDR3 has 15 amino acids. Trimming stripped 4 bases from V and 1 base from J, with 16 bases between. Looked up from germline, CDR1 is SQVTM and CDR2 is ANQGSEA. The CDR3 coding sequence is TGCAGCGTTGCCCGAGGAACAGGGTTCCAAGAGACCCAGTACTTC. Translated, it gives CSVARGTGFQETQYF.

Concerning this clone: Relative to the germline gene, one junction end is altered; a read error may explain this. CDR3 nucleotides: TGTGCCACCAGCAGGGATAGGGACTGGCGCTTC. Translating gives CATSRDRDWRF. V gene TRBV15 combines with J gene TRBJ2-7, with a weak D call TRBD2 (6 bases). CDR1 is LNHNV and CDR2 is YYDKDF in the germline V gene (reference sequence). The CDR3 is 11 amino acids.

The CDR3, as DNA: TGTGCCAGCGCCAGGGACAGGGCTAGATATGGCTACACCTTC. It codes for CASARDRARYGYTF. The chain recombines TRBV28 with TRBJ1-2, with TRBD1 matching 9 bases. This CDR3 has 14 residues. Germline V gene data show CDR1 as MDHEN and CDR2 as SYDVKM. V lost 8 bases, J lost 5 bases, and 9 bases stayed unmatched.

The gene calls are TRBV12-5 and TRBJ1-1; D perhaps matches TRBD1 (5 bases). Trimming stripped 0 bases from V and 1 base from J, with 12 bases between. CDR1 and CDR2 (germline): LGHNT, FRNRAP. This CDR3 has 16 residues. The CDR3 spells CASGLVQLGGNTEAFF. The CDR3 coding sequence is TGTGCTAGTGGTTTGGTACAGTTGGGGGGGAACACTGAAGCTTTCTTT.

The J gene is TRBJ1-6, the V gene TRBV28; D ambiguous. CDR1 MDHEN and CDR2 SYDVKM come from the germline V gene. Trimming left V 6 bases short and J 7 bases short, with 13 bases between. The CDR3 is 14 residues long. The CDR3 sequence: CASRPGNSNSPLHF. CDR3 bases: TGTGCCAGCAGACCCGGGAACAGCAATTCACCCCTCCACTTT.

V and J are TRBV11-2 and TRBJ1-2, with TRBD1 as a possible D gene (5 bases). V was trimmed by 0 bases and J by 4 bases, leaving 12 bases between them. CDR3 length equals 15 residues. Per the germline V gene, CDR1 is SGHAT and CDR2 is FQNNGV. The CDR3 nucleotides read TGTGCCAGCAGCTTAGATCTGGGGCGTGGCTATGGCTACACCTTC. This translates into CASSLDLGRGYGYTF.

The V gene is TRBV10-3, the J gene TRBJ1-1; D uncertain. CDR1 is ENHRY, CDR2 SYGVKD, per germline. This CDR3 spans 15 amino acids. Trimming left V 3 bases short and J 0 bases short, with 11 bases between. For the CDR3, the DNA is TGTGCCATCAGTGATTGGGAGAGAATGAACACTGAAGCTTTCTTT. This codes for CAISDWERMNTEAFF.

This clone showed up just once. The J gene is TRBJ1-5, the V gene TRBV15; D unclear. The CDR3 is 12 residues long. From germline, CDR1 is LNHNV and CDR2 YYDKDF (reference sequence). Deletions cut 0 bases from V and 7 bases from J, with 4 bases between. In DNA, the CDR3 is TGTGCCACCAGCAGAGACTCCCAGCCCCAGCATTTT. Its protein is CATSRDSQPQHF.

The chain joins TRBV5-1 to TRBJ2-7, with 9 nucleotides matching TRBD1. This CDR3 spans 16 amino acids. Looked up from germline, CDR1 is SGHRS and CDR2 is YFSETQ. Trimming at V came to 4 bases and at J to 3 bases, leaving 11 bases not matched to a gene. The DNA for the CDR3 is TGCGCCAGCAGCCTGAAGACCGGGACAGGGAGCTACGAGCAGTACTTC. This translates into CASSLKTGTGSYEQYF.

This clone was seen once. This chain uses TRBV6-5 with TRBJ2-7; possible D gene TRBD2, 6 bases. The V and J ends lost 3 bases and 3 bases respectively, with 18 bases between them. This CDR3 has 16 residues. Germline-derived CDR1 and CDR2 are MNHEY and SVGAGI. CDR3 protein: CASSYKADPGDYEQYF. The CDR3 nucleotides read TGTGCCAGCAGTTATAAAGCCGATCCGGGGGACTACGAGCAGTACTTC.

This clone was seen once. At one boundary the junction diverges from the germline segment, which might be a read error. V gene TRBV25-1 combines with J gene TRBJ2-3; D is uncertain. CDR3 length equals 12 residues. Germline CDR1 MGHDK, CDR2 SYGVNS. CDR3 DNA: TGTGCCAGCAATGAATATACTGATACGCAGTATTTT. Translating gives CASNEYTDTQYF.

The V call is TRBV7-9, the J call TRBJ1-2; D is possibly TRBD1 (5 bases). V was cut by 1 base and J by 4 bases, with 10 bases left in between. CDR1 and CDR2 from the germline V gene are SEHNR and FQNEAQ (reference sequence). The CDR3 spans 14 residues. CDR3: CASSLGDLGYGYTF. CDR3 DNA sequence: TGTGCCAGCAGCTTAGGGGACTTGGGCTATGGCTACACCTTC.

The chain has TRBV4-2 and TRBJ2-3; 9 bases fit TRBD2. The trim removed 3 bases at V and 0 bases at J, leaving 13 bases unmatched. CDR1 and CDR2 from the germline V gene are LGHNA and YNFKEQ. The CDR3 covers 19 residues. Here the CDR3 reads CASSHLPLAGLASTDTQYF. CDR3 coding DNA: TGTGCCAGCAGCCACCTCCCCCTAGCGGGGTTAGCTAGCACAGATACGCAGTATTTT.

The chain employs TRBV6-6 and TRBJ2-2, with 9 nucleotides matching TRBD1. CDR3 length equals 18 residues. Unmatched junction bases numbered 10, after V lost 5 bases and J lost 0 bases. Germline values: CDR1 MNHNY, CDR2 SVGAGI (reference sequence). This CDR3 reads CASSRSGQGKTNTGELFF. For the CDR3, the DNA is TGTGCCAGCAGTCGATCGGGACAGGGAAAGACGAACACCGGGGAGCTGTTTTTT.